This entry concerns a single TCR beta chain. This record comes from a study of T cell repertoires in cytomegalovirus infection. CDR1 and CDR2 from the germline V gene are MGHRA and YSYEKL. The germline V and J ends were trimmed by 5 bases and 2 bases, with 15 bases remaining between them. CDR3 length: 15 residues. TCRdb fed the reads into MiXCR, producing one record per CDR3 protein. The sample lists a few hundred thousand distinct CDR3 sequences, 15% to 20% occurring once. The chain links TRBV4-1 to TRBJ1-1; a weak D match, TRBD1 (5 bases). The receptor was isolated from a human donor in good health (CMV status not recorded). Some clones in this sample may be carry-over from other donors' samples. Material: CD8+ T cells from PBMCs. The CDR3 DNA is TGCGCCAGCAGCTCCCGGGACTCTATCAACACTGAAGCTTTCTTT. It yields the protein CASSSRDSINTEAFF.